This T cell receptor (beta chain) was captured by sequencing in a study of cytomegalovirus exposure and HLA in healthy donors. V was clipped by 0 bases and J by 9 bases, with 6 bases between them. This CDR3 is 11 amino acids long. Germline V gives CDR1 SEHNR, CDR2 FQNEAQ (reference sequence). 60 Vbeta and 13 Jbeta primers were used in PCR. Assay: immunoSEQ multiplex PCR; the TCRdb copy retains only in-frame clones and omits some. The table shows 100,000 or so clones, with 83% occurring only once. The receptor was isolated from a man aged 35 to 55 in good health and CMV-seronegative. The specimen sequenced was PBMCs. This chain links TRBV7-9 with TRBJ2-7; D may be TRBD2 (5 bases). The CDR3 sequence: CASSLAEAQYF. The CDR3 bases are TGTGCCAGCAGCTTAGCGGAGGCGCAGTACTTC.